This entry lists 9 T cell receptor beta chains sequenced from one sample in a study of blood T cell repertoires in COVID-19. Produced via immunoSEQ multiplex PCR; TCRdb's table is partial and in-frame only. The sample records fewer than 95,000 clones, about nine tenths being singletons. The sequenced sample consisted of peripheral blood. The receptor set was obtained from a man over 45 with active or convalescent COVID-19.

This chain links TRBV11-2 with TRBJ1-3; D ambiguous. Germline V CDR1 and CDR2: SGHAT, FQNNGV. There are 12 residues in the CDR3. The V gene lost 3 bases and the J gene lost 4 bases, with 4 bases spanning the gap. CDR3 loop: CASSFEGNTIYF. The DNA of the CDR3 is TGTGCCAGCAGCTTTGAGGGAAACACCATATATTTT.

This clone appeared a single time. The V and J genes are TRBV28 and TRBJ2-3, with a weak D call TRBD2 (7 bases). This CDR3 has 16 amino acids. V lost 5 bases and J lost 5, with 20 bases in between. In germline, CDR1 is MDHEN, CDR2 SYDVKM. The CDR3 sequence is CASSNGRGGFGDTQYF. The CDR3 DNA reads TGTGCCAGCAGTAATGGACGCGGGGGCTTCGGAGATACGCAGTATTTT.

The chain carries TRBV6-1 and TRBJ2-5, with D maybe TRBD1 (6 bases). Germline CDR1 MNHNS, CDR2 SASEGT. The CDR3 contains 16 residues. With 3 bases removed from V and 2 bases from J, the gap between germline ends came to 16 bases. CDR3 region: CASSDPPRDIQETQYF. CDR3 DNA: TGTGCCAGCAGTGACCCCCCCCGGGACATACAAGAGACCCAGTACTTC.

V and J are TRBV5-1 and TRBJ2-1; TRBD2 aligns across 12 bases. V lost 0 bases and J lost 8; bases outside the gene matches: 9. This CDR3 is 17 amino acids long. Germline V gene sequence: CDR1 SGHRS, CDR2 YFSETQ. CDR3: CASSLALAGGPIDEQFF. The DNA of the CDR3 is TGCGCCAGCAGCTTGGCCCTAGCGGGAGGGCCCATAGATGAGCAGTTCTTC.

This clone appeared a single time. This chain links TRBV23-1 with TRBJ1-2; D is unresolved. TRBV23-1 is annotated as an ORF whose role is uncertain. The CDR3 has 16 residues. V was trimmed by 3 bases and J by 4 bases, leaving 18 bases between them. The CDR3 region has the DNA TGCGCCAGCAGTCAGCCGACAAAAAAATCGTTCTATGGCTACACCTTC. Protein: CASSQPTKKSFYGYTF.

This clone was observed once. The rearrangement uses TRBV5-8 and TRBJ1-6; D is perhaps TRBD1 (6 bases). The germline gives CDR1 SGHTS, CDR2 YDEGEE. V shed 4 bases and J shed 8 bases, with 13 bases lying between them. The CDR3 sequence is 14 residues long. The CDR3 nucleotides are TGTGCCAGCAGCAGAGGACAGTTTGATTCACCCCTCCACTTT. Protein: CASSRGQFDSPLHF.

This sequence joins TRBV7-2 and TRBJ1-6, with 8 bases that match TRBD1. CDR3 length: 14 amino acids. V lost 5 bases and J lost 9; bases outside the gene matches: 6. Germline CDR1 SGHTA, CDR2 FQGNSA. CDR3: CASSITDRGSPLHF. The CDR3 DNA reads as TGTGCCAGCAGCATTACAGACAGGGGTTCACCCCTCCACTTT.

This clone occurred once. This chain's CDR3 is CASIGVYKNIQYF. CDR3 in DNA: TGTGCCAGCATCGGGGTTTACAAAAACATTCAGTACTTC. The chain carries TRBV2 and TRBJ2-4; perhaps TRBD2 as D (5 bases). Per germline, CDR1 SNHLY and CDR2 FYNNEI. The CDR3 extends over 13 amino acids. Trimming shortened V by 7 bases and J by 3 bases, and 10 bases separated the two germline ends.

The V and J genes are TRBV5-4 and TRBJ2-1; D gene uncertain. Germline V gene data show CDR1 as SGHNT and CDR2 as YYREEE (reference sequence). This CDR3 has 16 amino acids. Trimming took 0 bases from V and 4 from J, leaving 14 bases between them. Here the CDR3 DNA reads TGTGCCAGCAGCTTGGCCCAAGAGCCAACTTACAATGAGCAGTTCTTC. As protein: CASSLAQEPTYNEQFF.